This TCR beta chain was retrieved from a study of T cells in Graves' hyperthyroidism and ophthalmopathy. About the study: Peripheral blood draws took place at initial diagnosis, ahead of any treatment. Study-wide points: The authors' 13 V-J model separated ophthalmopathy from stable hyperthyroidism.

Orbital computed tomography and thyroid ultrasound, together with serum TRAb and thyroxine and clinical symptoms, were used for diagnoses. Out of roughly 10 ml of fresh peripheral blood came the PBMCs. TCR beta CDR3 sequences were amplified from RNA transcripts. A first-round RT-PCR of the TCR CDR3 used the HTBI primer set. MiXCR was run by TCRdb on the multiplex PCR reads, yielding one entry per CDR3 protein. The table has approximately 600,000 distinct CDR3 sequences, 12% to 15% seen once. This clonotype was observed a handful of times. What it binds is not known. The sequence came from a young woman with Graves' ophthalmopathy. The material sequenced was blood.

CDR3 residues: CASSLVPSGSLRTGELFF. In DNA form, the CDR3 reads TGCGCCAGCAGCTTGGTTCCTAGCGGGAGCCTGAGGACCGGGGAGCTGTTTTTT. The chain carries TRBV5-1 and TRBJ2-2; 10 bases fit TRBD2. This CDR3 spans 18 amino acids. J gave up 5 bases and V 0 bases, and 10 bases lay outside the gene matches. Germline assignment: CDR1 SGHRS and CDR2 YFSETQ.